This T cell receptor beta chain was found in a study of cytomegalovirus exposure and HLA in healthy donors. The CDR3 consists of 15 residues. Trimming removed 2 bases from V and 2 bases from J; junction bases left unmatched: 4. CDR1 and CDR2 from the germline V gene are MNHNY and SVGAGI (reference sequence). With 60 Vbeta and 13 Jbeta primers, the PCR was carried out. Repertoires were generated with immunoSEQ multiplex PCR, while TCRdb's copy carries only in-frame clones and drops some. The sample holds under 250,000 clones, about 81% seen once. This sequence originates from a woman between 35 and 50 years old in good health and CMV-seronegative. The source material was PBMCs. The chain carries TRBV6-6 and TRBJ1-2; TRBD1 matches 8 bases. The CDR3 loop is CASSYPTGGNYGYTF. The CDR3 region has the DNA TGTGCCAGCAGTTACCCTACAGGGGGGAACTATGGCTACACCTTC.